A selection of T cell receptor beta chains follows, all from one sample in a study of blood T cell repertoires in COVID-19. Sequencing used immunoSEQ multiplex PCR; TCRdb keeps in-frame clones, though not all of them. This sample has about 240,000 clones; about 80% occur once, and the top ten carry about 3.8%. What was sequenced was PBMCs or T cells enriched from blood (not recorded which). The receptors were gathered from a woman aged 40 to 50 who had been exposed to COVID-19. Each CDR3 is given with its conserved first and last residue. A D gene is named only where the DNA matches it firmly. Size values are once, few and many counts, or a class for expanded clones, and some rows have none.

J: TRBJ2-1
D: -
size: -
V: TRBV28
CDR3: CASSLVVLSEQFF
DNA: TGTGCCAGCAGTTTAGTCGTCTTGAGTGAGCAGTTCTTC

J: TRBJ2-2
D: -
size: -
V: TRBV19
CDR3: CASSIPGYTGELFF
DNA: TGTGCCAGTAGTATACCCGGGTACACCGGGGAGCTGTTTTTT

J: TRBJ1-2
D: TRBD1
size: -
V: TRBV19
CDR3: CASYPGGLGGYTF
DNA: TGTGCCAGTTACCCAGGGGGCCTAGGCGGCTACACCTTC

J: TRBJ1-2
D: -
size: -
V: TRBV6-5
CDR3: CASNGGLAYGYTF
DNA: TGTGCCAGCAACGGGGGGCTAGCCTATGGCTACACCTTC

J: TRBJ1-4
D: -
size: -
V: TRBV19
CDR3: CASTSVQATNEKLFF
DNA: -

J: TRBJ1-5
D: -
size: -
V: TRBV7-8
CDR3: CASSLGGGAGQPQHF
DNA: TGTGCCAGCAGCTTAGGGGGGGGCGCGGGTCAGCCCCAGCATTTT

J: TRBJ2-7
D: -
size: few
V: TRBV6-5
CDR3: CASTPINSYEQYF
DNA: TGTGCCAGCACTCCGATCAACAGCTACGAGCAGTACTTC

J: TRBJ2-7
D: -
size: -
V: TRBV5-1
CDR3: CASSIESGLSYEQYF
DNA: TGCGCCAGCAGTATCGAGAGCGGGCTCTCCTACGAGCAGTACTTC

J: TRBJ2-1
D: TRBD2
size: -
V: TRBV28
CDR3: CASSTSGGSNEQFF
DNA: TGTGCCAGCAGCACTAGCGGGGGTTCCAATGAGCAGTTCTTC

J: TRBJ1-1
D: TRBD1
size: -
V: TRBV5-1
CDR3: CASSFGTDIEAFF
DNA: TGCGCCAGCAGCTTTGGGACAGATATTGAAGCTTTCTTT

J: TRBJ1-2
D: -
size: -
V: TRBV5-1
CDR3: CASSESSRYGYTF
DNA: TGCGCCAGCAGCGAGTCCTCCCGCTATGGCTACACCTTC

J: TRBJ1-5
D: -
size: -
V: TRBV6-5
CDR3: CASSYSFQGNQPQHF
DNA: TGTGCCAGCAGTTACTCGTTCCAGGGCAATCAGCCCCAGCATTTT

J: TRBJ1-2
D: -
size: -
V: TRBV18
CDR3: CASSPPQESGYTF
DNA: TGTGCCAGCTCACCACCTCAGGAAAGCGGCTACACCTTC

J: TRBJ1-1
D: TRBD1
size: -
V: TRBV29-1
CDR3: CSVEGDRGEAFF
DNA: TGCAGCGTTGAGGGGGACAGGGGAGAAGCTTTCTTT

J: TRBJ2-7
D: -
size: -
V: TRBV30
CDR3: CAMAGSTTRTDFSYEQYF
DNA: TGTGCCATGGCGGGGTCGACCACGAGGACGGATTTCTCCTACGAGCAGTACTTC

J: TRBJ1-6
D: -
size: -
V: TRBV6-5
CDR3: CASSRVEALTLHF
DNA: TGTGCCAGCAGTCGTGTAGAGGCTCTCACCCTCCACTTT

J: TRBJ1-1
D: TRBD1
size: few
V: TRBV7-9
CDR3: CAGPPTGQENTEAFF
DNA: TGTGCCGGCCCGCCCACGGGACAGGAGAACACTGAAGCTTTCTTT

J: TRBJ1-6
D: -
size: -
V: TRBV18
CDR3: CATSGGVDSPLHF
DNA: TGTGCCACCTCGGGAGGGGTAGATTCACCCCTCCACTTT

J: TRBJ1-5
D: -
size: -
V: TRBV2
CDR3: CASSAVGVEQPQHF
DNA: TGTGCCAGCAGTGCGGTCGGGGTTGAACAGCCCCAGCATTTT

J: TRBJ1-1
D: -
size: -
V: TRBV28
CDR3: CASRLDRSGNTEAFF
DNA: TGTGCCAGCAGGCTCGACAGGTCCGGGAACACTGAAGCTTTCTTT

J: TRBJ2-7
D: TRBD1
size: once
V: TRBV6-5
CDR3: CASGTRDRSSYEQYF
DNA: TGTGCCAGCGGAACCCGGGACAGGAGCTCCTACGAGCAGTACTTC

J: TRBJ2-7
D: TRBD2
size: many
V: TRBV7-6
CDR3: CASSPWTSGGGDEQYF
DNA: TGTGCCAGCAGCCCCTGGACTAGCGGGGGAGGGGACGAGCAGTACTTC